This TCR beta chain was identified during a study of T cell changes during pregnancy in multiple sclerosis. With V trimmed by 3 bases and J by 4 bases, 7 bases remained unmatched. CDR1 and CDR2 from the germline V gene are MNHNS and SASEGT. The CDR3 sequence is 15 residues long. This clone was seen a handful of times. Profiled with immunoSEQ multiplex PCR; TCRdb holds only in-frame clones, not every one. The table has some 48,000 clones, around 93% seen once. The source material was CD8+ T cells from peripheral blood mononuclear cells, sampled in the first trimester of pregnancy. V is TRBV6-1 and J is TRBJ2-7; TRBD2 matches at 9 bases. The source is a female donor with multiple sclerosis, enrolled in a pregnancy study. The CDR3 region is CASSDLSGSSYEQYF. In nucleotides, the CDR3 is TGTGCCAGCAGTGACCTTAGCGGGAGTTCGTACGAGCAGTACTTC.